This passage covers 9 T cell receptor beta chains from one sample sequenced in a study of CD8 T cells in Susac syndrome. Random hexamers served to reverse transcribe roughly 0.5 to 1 ug RNA. TCRdb fed the immunoSEQ multiplex PCR reads into MiXCR, producing one record per CDR3 protein. The sample has over 120,000 distinct CDR3 sequences, 95% seen once. Sequencing was carried out using CD4+ T cells from PBMCs. These receptors all stem from a human donor with Susac syndrome.

This chain connects TRBV20-1 to TRBJ1-1; weak D call: TRBD1 (5 bases). Germline V lookup: CDR1 DFQATT, CDR2 SNEGSKA (reference sequence). CDR3 length: 11 residues. V dropped 6 bases and J dropped 4 bases, with 9 bases sitting between them. CDR3 DNA sequence: TGCAGTGCCCTCGGGGGCACTGAAGCTTTCTTT. Translated, it gives CSALGGTEAFF.

The J gene is TRBJ1-2, the V gene TRBV12-3 or TRBV12-4; TRBD1 might be the D (6 bases). The CDR3 consists of 13 residues. Trimming removed 8 bases at V and 4 bases at J, with 14 bases between. The CDR3, as DNA: TGTGCCAGCGTCCGGGACACCTTCTATGGCTACACCTTC. As protein: CASVRDTFYGYTF.

The chain recombines TRBV6-4 with TRBJ2-1; 8 bases align to TRBD1. CDR1 and CDR2 (germline): MRHNA, SNTAGT. Losses at the gene ends were 3 bases for V and 0 bases for J; bases not matched to a gene: 1. CDR3 length: 15 amino acids. This CDR3 reads CASSETGDSYNEQFF. The CDR3 DNA reads TGTGCCAGCAGTGAGACAGGGGACTCCTACAATGAGCAGTTCTTC.

The chain employs TRBV12-5 and TRBJ2-1; no clear D gene. This CDR3 region has 15 residues. Trimming cost V 1 base and J 10 bases, with 17 bases left between them. Looked up from germline, CDR1 is LGHNT and CDR2 is FRNRAP. The CDR3 spells CASGLGTLAAWEQFF. The CDR3 bases are TGTGCTAGTGGTTTGGGGACCCTCGCGGCGTGGGAGCAGTTCTTC. Supplemented by reference TRBV12-5 and TRBJ2-1, the full variable domain reads DARVTQTPRHKVTEMGQEVTMRCQPILGHNTVFWYRQTMMQGLELLAYFRNRAPLDDSGMPKDRFSAEMPDATLATLKIQPSEPRDSAVYFCASGLGTLAAWEQFFGPGTRLTVL.

The chain is built from TRBV4-1 and TRBJ1-6, with unresolved D. With 6 bases removed from V and 9 bases from J, the gap between germline ends came to 12 bases. Germline V gives CDR1 MGHRA, CDR2 YSYEKL. The CDR3 runs to 13 residues. CDR3 residues: CASRSWPSSPLHF. CDR3 DNA: TGCGCCAGCAGATCCTGGCCGAGTTCACCCCTCCACTTT.

This rearrangement joins TRBV7-8 to TRBJ2-7, with 9 positions matching TRBD1. Trimming removed 5 bases from V and 5 bases from J; junction bases left unmatched: 16. The CDR3 has 17 residues. Germline V gene sequence: CDR1 SGHVS, CDR2 FQNEAQ. CDR3 loop: CASSDLGTGTGFHEQYF. The CDR3, as DNA: TGTGCCAGCAGCGACCTAGGCACCGGGACAGGGTTCCACGAGCAGTACTTC.

The chain is built from TRBV7-2 and TRBJ2-3; D ambiguous. Between the trimmed V and J ends, which lost 1 base and 1 base, there was a span of 9 bases. Germline V gene lookup returns CDR1 SGHTA and CDR2 FQGNSA. The CDR3 spans 15 residues. The CDR3 nucleotides read TGTGCCAGCAGCTTAGAGCGTCTGGGCACAGATACGCAGTATTTT. Amino acids: CASSLERLGTDTQYF.

The rearrangement uses TRBV12-3 or TRBV12-4 and TRBJ2-2; TRBD1 agrees at 8 bases. Germline trimming cut 3 bases from V and 3 bases from J; bases unmatched to any gene: 0. This CDR3 has 14 amino acids. The CDR3 is CASSLGQDTGELFF. DNA of the CDR3: TGTGCCAGCAGTTTGGGACAGGACACCGGGGAGCTGTTTTTT.

The V call is TRBV7-9, the J call TRBJ1-2; D gene uncertain. This CDR3 has 14 residues. CDR1 and CDR2 (germline): SEHNR, FQNEAQ (reference sequence). Trimming removed 4 bases at V and 4 bases at J, with 13 bases between. The CDR3 reads CASSSDGPAYGYTF. The CDR3, as DNA: TGTGCCAGCAGCTCCGACGGGCCAGCCTATGGCTACACCTTC.